This note documents a single T cell receptor beta chain sequence. The antigen remains unidentified. The source of the sample is a study of T cells in localized non-small cell lung cancer. Produced via immunoSEQ multiplex PCR; TCRdb's table is partial and in-frame only. This sample has fewer than 35,000 clones; roughly 90% occur once, and the top ten carry roughly 4.5%. Findings of the study overall: Researchers found a median around 57 of the top 100 tumor clones in adjacent lung. Measurement of T cell clonality placed uninvolved adjacent lung highest, above the level in tumor. Higher blood T cell density tracked longer overall survival. Investigators sequenced only a single tumor region, leaving heterogeneity possible.

The CDR3 spans 13 residues. Germline V lookup: CDR1 SGDLS, CDR2 YYNGEE. Deletions cut 3 bases from V and 2 bases from J, with 7 bases between. Sequencing used peripheral blood, obtained before any cancer treatment. The chain employs TRBV9 and TRBJ2-3; D unresolved. This receptor was taken from a man aged 35-69 years with stage I lung adenocarcinoma. Here the CDR3 reads CASSAGNTDTQYF. CDR3 nucleotides: TGTGCCAGCAGCGCTGGGAACACAGATACGCAGTATTTT.